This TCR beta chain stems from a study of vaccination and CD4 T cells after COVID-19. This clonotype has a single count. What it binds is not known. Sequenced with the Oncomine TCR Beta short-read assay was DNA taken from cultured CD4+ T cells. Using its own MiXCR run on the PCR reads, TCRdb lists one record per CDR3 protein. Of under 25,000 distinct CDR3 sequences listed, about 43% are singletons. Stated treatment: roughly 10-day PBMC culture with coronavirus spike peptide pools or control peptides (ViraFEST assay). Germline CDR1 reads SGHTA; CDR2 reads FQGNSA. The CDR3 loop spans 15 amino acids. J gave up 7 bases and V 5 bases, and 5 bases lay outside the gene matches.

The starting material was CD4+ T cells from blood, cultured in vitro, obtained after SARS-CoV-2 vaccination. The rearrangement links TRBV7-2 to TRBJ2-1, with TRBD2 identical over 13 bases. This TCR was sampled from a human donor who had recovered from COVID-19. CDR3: CASSTTSGGWNEQFF. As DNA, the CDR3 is TGTGCCAGCAGCACGACTAGCGGGGGGTGGAATGAGCAGTTCTTC.